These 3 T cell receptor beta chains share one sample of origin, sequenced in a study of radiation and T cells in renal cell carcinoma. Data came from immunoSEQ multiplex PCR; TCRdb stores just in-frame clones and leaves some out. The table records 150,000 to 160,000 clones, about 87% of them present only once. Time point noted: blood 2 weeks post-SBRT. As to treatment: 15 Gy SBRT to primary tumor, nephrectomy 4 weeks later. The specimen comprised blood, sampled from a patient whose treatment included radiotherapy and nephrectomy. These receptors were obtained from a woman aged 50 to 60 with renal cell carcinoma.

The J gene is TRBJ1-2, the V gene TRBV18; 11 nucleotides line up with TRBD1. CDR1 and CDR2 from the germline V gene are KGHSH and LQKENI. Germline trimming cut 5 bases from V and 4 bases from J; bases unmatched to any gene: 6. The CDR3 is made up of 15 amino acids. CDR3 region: CASSSGQGGPYGYTF. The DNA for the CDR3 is TGTGCCAGCTCATCGGGACAGGGGGGCCCCTATGGCTACACCTTC. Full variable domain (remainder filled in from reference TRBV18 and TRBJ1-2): NAGVMQNPRHLVRRRGQEARLRCSPMKGHSHVYWYRQLPEEGLKFMVYLQKENIIDESGMPKERFSAEFPKEGPSILRIQQVVRGDSAAYFCASSSGQGGPYGYTFGSGTRLTVV.

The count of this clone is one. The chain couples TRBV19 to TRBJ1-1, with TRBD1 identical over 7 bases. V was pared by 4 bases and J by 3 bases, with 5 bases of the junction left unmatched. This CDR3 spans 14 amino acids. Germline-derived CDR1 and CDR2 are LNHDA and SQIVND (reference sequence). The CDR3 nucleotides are TGTGCCAGTAGTAGGGGGGACAGTTACACTGAAGCTTTCTTT. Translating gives CASSRGDSYTEAFF.

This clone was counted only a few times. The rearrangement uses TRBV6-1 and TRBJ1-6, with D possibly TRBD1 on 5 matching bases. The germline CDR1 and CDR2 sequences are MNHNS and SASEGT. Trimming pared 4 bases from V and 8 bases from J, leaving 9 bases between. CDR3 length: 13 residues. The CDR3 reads CASSATGDSPLHF. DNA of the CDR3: TGTGCCAGCAGTGCAACGGGGGATTCACCCCTCCACTTT.